Relative to its sample, the clone carrying this T cell receptor beta chain is medium-sized. With V trimmed by 5 bases and J by 6 bases, 14 bases remained unmatched. This CDR3 contains 17 residues. Germline CDR1 and CDR2: SEHNR and FQNEAQ (reference sequence). Only in-frame clones appear in the TCRdb table, and some are missing; sequencing was by immunoSEQ multiplex PCR. There are 50,000 or so clones in the sample; around 95% occur only once, and roughly 3.9% lies in the top ten. This entry belongs to a study of T cell changes during pregnancy in multiple sclerosis. This chain links TRBV7-9 with TRBJ2-1, with 9 bases lining up with TRBD2. This specimen was CD8+ T cells from peripheral blood mononuclear cells, taken after pregnancy. The source of this sequence is a female donor with multiple sclerosis, enrolled in a pregnancy study. CDR3 amino acids: CASSQGGLAGSRNEQFF. The CDR3 nucleotides read TGTGCCAGCAGCCAAGGGGGGCTAGCGGGATCCCGCAATGAGCAGTTCTTC.